The rows below give T cell receptor beta chains drawn from one sample of a study of Graves' ophthalmopathy and Graves' hyperthyroidism. A single record per CDR3 protein comes from TCRdb applying MiXCR to the multiplex PCR reads. The data contain 220,000 or so distinct CDR3 sequences, 20% to 25% of them singletons. Input material: peripheral blood. These receptors originate from a woman between 50 and 59 years old with Graves' ophthalmopathy. Both conserved end residues are part of each CDR3. A D gene is named only where the DNA matches it firmly. Only some rows state a clone size, as once, few, many or a class for expanded clones.

j_call v_call d_call clone_size cdr3_nt cdr3_aa
TRBJ1-5 TRBV24-1 NA NA TGTGCCACCAGTGATTTTACAGGGAATCAGCCCCAGCATTTT CATSDFTGNQPQHF
TRBJ1-6 TRBV5-1 TRBD1 NA TGCGCCAGCAGCTACGGACAGGGTTCACCCCTCCACTTT CASSYGQGSPLHF
TRBJ2-5 TRBV28 NA NA TGTGCCAGCATAGTATCTAAAGGGTCGGCCGGGGAGACCCAGTACTTC CASIVSKGSAGETQYF
TRBJ1-2 TRBV27 NA many TGTGCCAGCAGTCCGGAATGGCCCTATGGCTACACCTTC CASSPEWPYGYTF
TRBJ2-5 TRBV29-1 TRBD2 many TGCAGCGTTGTGGGATTAGCGGGAGCAGGGCAAGAGACCCAGTACTTC CSVVGLAGAGQETQYF
TRBJ2-7 TRBV5-1 NA NA TGCGCCAGCAGCGCCCGGGACCAGACCTTTGGGAGCTCCTACGAGCAGTACTTC CASSARDQTFGSSYEQYF
TRBJ2-2 TRBV6-4 NA NA TGTGCCAGCAGTGACTCGAGCGACACCGGGGAGCTGTTTTTT CASSDSSDTGELFF
TRBJ2-2 TRBV28 NA NA TGTGCCAGCAGTTTCCGGTTCCTAAAGCGGACCGGGGAGCTGTTTTTT CASSFRFLKRTGELFF
TRBJ1-1 TRBV20-1 NA many TGCAGAACCCCCACCGTTGGCACTGAAGCTTTCTTT CRTPTVGTEAFF
TRBJ1-2 TRBV7-8 TRBD1 many TGTGCCAGCAGCTCTAGCCCGGGACAGGGGGCTGTTTATGGCTACACCTTC CASSSSPGQGAVYGYTF
TRBJ2-7 TRBV7-2 TRBD2 many TGTGCCAGCAGCAGTGTGGGTAGCGGGGTAACCTACGAGCAGTACTTC CASSSVGSGVTYEQYF
TRBJ2-2 TRBV30 NA NA TGTGCCTGGAGGCAGGAGAACACCGGGGAGCTGTTTTTT CAWRQENTGELFF
TRBJ2-7 TRBV28 NA once TGTGCTACCGGTGGGTGGCCCTCCTACGAGCAGTACTTC CATGGWPSYEQYF
TRBJ2-2 TRBV30 NA NA TGTGCCTGGAGTGTGTACCTAGGGGGGGAGCTGTTTTTT CAWSVYLGGELFF
TRBJ2-7 TRBV20-1 TRBD1 many TGCAGTGCCACGGACAGGGGGTCCCCCTACGAGCAGTACTTC CSATDRGSPYEQYF
TRBJ1-2 TRBV2 NA few TGTGCCAGCAAGATAACAGGCTATGGCTACACCTTC CASKITGYGYTF
TRBJ2-2 TRBV27 NA once TGTGCCAGCAGTCCTTTGACAGGGAACACCGGGGAGCTGTTTTTT CASSPLTGNTGELFF
TRBJ2-4 TRBV12-3/TRBV12-4 TRBD2 few TGTGCCAGCAGTCCCTTAGGGCGGGAGGGGGTGTACATTCAGTACTTC CASSPLGREGVYIQYF
TRBJ1-2 TRBV19 NA many TGTGCCAGTAGTATGCAGGGCTTTGGCTACACCTTC CASSMQGFGYTF
TRBJ2-5 TRBV6-1 NA many TGTGCCAGCAGTGAACCAAGACAAGCCCAGTACTTC CASSEPRQAQYF
TRBJ2-7 TRBV24-1 NA few TGTGCCACCAGTGATTTGCCCCCAGATTTTTACGAGCAGTACTTC CATSDLPPDFYEQYF
TRBJ2-7 TRBV19 NA many TGTGCCAGTAAGGGGGAGACCTACGAGCAGTACTTC CASKGETYEQYF
TRBJ2-7 TRBV4-1 NA many TGCGCCAGCAGCCGCCCTATTGAGCGTGCGATACAATCTCATCCCTACGAGCAGTACTTC CASSRPIERAIQSHPYEQYF
TRBJ2-7 TRBV7-9 NA many TGTGCCAGCAGCCCTCCCGGGTACGAGCAGTACTTC CASSPPGYEQYF
TRBJ2-7 TRBV5-1 NA few TGCGCCAGCAGCTTGGGGGAGCGGCAGGGTTACGAGCAGTACTTC CASSLGERQGYEQYF
TRBJ1-4 TRBV24-1 TRBD1 many TGTGCCACCAGTGATTCCGGACAGGGAGGGGAAAAACTGTTTTTT CATSDSGQGGEKLFF
TRBJ2-7 TRBV11-2 NA many TGTGCCAGCAGCTTAGATCCACCAGGGGGGCTCCTCTACGAGCAGTACTTC CASSLDPPGGLLYEQYF
TRBJ1-2 TRBV28 TRBD1 many TGTGCCAGCACCGGGACAGGGAAAGAGGGCTACACCTTC CASTGTGKEGYTF
TRBJ2-5 TRBV24-1 NA many TGTGCCACCAGTGACGACTTTCGGGAGACCCAGTACTTC CATSDDFRETQYF
TRBJ2-2 TRBV30 TRBD1 few TGTGCCTGGAGAACACGGGACAGGGGATCCACCGGGGAGCTGTTTTTT CAWRTRDRGSTGELFF
TRBJ2-2 TRBV5-1 NA many TGCGCCAGCAGCTTGGGCCTAGCTGGGAGTCGCGGGGAGCTGTTTTTT CASSLGLAGSRGELFF
TRBJ2-2 TRBV10-1 NA once TGCGCCAGCAGTGAGGGGTCGGCGTACACCGGGGAGCTGTTTTTT CASSEGSAYTGELFF
TRBJ1-6 TRBV20-1 TRBD1 many TGCAGTGCTAGAGCCGATCTCCGGGACAGGAACAATTCACCCCTCCACTTT CSARADLRDRNNSPLHF
TRBJ1-2 TRBV6-1 TRBD1 many TGTGCCACTCGACAGGGATTAGATGGCTACACCTTC CATRQGLDGYTF
TRBJ2-2 TRBV28 NA many TGTGCCAGCAGTTTAGCCGGTTCGTCCGGGGAGCTGTTTTTT CASSLAGSSGELFF
TRBJ2-7 TRBV6-5 TRBD2 many TGTGCCAGCAGTTACTCAGGACTAGCGGAAAAATCCTACGAGCAGTACTTC CASSYSGLAEKSYEQYF
TRBJ2-7 TRBV28 TRBD2 many TGTGCCAGCACCCTTGCAAAAGCGGGAGGGCCTCATAACGAGCAGTACTTC CASTLAKAGGPHNEQYF
TRBJ2-7 TRBV7-8 NA NA TGTGCCAGCAGCGTAGGACAGCCCTACGAGCAGTACTTC CASSVGQPYEQYF
TRBJ2-7 TRBV15 TRBD1 many TGTGCCACCAGCAGCAACAGACAGGGGGGCGAGCAGTACTTC CATSSNRQGGEQYF
TRBJ1-1 TRBV4-1 NA many TGCGCCAGCAGCCAAGACACATTATATACTGAAGCTTTCTTT CASSQDTLYTEAFF
TRBJ2-2 TRBV11-2 TRBD2 few TGTGCCAGCAGCTTAGGGACTAGCGGGAGAAGGAGGAACACCGGGGAGCTGTTTTTT CASSLGTSGRRRNTGELFF
TRBJ2-6 TRBV19 NA many TGTGCCAGTAGCGAATCTGGGGCCAACGTCCTGACTTTC CASSESGANVLTF
TRBJ1-1 TRBV28 NA few TGTGCCAGCACCCCGGACCGGAACACTGAAGCTTTCTTT CASTPDRNTEAFF
TRBJ2-5 TRBV24-1 NA many TGTGCCACCAGTGAGTCCCAGGGGACTCGGAAGCAGACCCAGTACTTC CATSESQGTRKQTQYF
TRBJ2-1 TRBV12-3/TRBV12-4 TRBD2 many TGTGCCAGCAGACCCTCCGGGACTAGACAGTTCTTC CASRPSGTRQFF
TRBJ2-7 TRBV27 TRBD1 many TGTGCCAGCAGTGCGAGGACAGGGAGGTACGAGCAGTACTTC CASSARTGRYEQYF
TRBJ2-7 TRBV12-3/TRBV12-4 TRBD1 NA TGTGCCACCAAAAGTGGACAGGGAAGCTCCTACGAGCAGTACTTC CATKSGQGSSYEQYF
TRBJ2-2 TRBV11-2 NA many TGTGCCAGCAGCTTAGAAACACAAAGTTACACCGGGGAGCTGTTTTTT CASSLETQSYTGELFF
TRBJ2-2 TRBV12-3/TRBV12-4 NA many TGTGCCAGCAGTTTTAGAAACGGGGAGCTGTTTTTT CASSFRNGELFF
TRBJ2-5 TRBV7-3 NA many TGTGCCAGCAGCTTAGGGGTGGGCCTACAAGAGACCCAGTACTTC CASSLGVGLQETQYF
TRBJ2-7 TRBV28 NA many TGTGCCAGCAGTTCCCCAGGGAAGGAGGGGACTTACGAGCAGTACTTC CASSSPGKEGTYEQYF
TRBJ2-4 TRBV20-1 NA many TGCAGTGCTAGATCCTTGACAGGTTTGGACATTCAGTACTTC CSARSLTGLDIQYF
TRBJ1-1 TRBV19 TRBD1 many TGTGCCAGTAGTATTCAGGGGGTCGCCACTGAAGCTTTCTTT CASSIQGVATEAFF
TRBJ2-7 TRBV5-1 NA many TGCGCCCGCCACAAGAGCTCCTACGAGCAGTACTTC CARHKSSYEQYF
TRBJ1-6 TRBV7-3 NA many TGTGCCAGCAGCTTAGATAACCACTCTAGTTCACCCCTCCACTTT CASSLDNHSSSPLHF
TRBJ2-2 TRBV27 TRBD2 many TGTGCCAGCAGTTTTGGGGGCGGGAGGGCCCGCGGCACCGGGGAGCTGTTTTTT CASSFGGGRARGTGELFF
TRBJ2-7 TRBV15 TRBD2 many TGTGCCACCAGCGCCGGGACTAGCGGGATCCACGAGCAGTACTTC CATSAGTSGIHEQYF
TRBJ2-5 TRBV5-1 TRBD2 many TGCGCCAGCAGCTTGGGTCGCCTAGCGGGAGGGGACCAAGAGACCCAGTACTTC CASSLGRLAGGDQETQYF
TRBJ1-5 TRBV9 NA few TGTGCCAGCAGCCTCTCCGGGACCGCTAATCAGCCCCAGCATTTT CASSLSGTANQPQHF
TRBJ1-1 TRBV20-1 NA many TGCAGTGCTGGCCGAGGGGGAAACACTGAAGCTTTCTTT CSAGRGGNTEAFF